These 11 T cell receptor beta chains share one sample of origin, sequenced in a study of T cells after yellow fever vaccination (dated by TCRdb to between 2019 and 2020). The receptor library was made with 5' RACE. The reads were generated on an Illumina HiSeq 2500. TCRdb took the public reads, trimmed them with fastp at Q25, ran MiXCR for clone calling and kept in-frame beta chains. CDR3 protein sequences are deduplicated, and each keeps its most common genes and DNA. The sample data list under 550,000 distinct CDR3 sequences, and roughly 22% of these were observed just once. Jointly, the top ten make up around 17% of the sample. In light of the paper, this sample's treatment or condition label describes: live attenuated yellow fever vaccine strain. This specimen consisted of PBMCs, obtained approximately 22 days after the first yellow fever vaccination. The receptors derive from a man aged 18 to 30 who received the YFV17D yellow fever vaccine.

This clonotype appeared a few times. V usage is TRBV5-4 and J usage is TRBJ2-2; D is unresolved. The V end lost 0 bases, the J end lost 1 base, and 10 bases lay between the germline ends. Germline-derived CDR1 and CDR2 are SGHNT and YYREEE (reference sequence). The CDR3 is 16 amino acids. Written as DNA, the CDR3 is TGTGCCAGCAGCTTGGGGTTCGGCAAGAACACCGGGGAGCTGTTTTTT. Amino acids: CASSLGFGKNTGELFF.

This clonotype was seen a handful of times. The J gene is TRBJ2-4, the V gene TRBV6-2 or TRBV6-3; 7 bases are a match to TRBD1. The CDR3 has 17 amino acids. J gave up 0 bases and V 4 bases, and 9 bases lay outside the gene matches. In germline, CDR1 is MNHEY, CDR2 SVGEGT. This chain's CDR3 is CASSFRGQVLAKNIQYF. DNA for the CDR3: TGTGCCAGCAGTTTCCGCGGACAGGTCCTAGCCAAAAACATTCAGTACTTC.

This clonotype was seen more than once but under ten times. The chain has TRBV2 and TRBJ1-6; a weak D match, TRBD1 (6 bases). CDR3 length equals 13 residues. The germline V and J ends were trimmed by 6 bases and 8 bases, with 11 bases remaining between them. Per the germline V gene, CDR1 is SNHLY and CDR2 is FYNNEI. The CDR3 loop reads CASSDRWDSPLHF. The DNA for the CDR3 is TGTGCCAGCAGCGACAGGTGGGATTCACCCCTCCACTTT.

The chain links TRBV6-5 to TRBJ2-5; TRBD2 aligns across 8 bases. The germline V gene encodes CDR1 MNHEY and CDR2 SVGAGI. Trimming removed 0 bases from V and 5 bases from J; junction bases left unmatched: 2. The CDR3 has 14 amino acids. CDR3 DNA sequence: TGTGCCAGCAGTTACTCGACTAGCGAGGAGACCCAGTACTTC. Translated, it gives CASSYSTSEETQYF.

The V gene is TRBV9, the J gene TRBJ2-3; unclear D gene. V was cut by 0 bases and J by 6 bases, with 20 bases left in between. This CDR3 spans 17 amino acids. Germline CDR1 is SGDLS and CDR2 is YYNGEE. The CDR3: CASSVGGSGNSRDTQYF. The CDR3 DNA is TGTGCCAGCAGCGTAGGTGGGTCAGGCAATTCGAGGGATACGCAGTATTTT.

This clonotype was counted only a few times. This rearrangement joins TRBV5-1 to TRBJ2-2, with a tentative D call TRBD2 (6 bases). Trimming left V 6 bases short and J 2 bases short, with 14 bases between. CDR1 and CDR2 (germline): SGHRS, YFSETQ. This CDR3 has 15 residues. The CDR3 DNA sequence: TGCGCCAGCACATTCGTCGGGGGAAACACCGGGGAGCTGTTTTTT. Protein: CASTFVGGNTGELFF. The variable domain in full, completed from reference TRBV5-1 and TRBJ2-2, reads KAGVTQTPRYLIKTRGQQVTLSCSPISGHRSVSWYQQTPGQGLQFLFEYFSETQRNKGNFPGRFSGRQFSNSRSEMNVSTLELGDSALYLCASTFVGGNTGELFFGEGSRLTVL.

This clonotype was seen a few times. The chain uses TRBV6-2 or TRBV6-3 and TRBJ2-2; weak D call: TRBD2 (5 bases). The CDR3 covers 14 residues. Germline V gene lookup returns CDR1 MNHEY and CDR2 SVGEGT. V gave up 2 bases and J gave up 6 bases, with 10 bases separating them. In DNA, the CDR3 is TGTGCCAGCAGTTACACCGGAGGACCCGGGGAGCTGTTTTTT. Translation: CASSYTGGPGELFF.

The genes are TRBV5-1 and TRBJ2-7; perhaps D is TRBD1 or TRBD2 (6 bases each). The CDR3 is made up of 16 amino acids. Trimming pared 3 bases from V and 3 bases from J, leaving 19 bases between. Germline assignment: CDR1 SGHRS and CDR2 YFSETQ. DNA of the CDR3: TGCGCCAGCAGCTCCCCTCCGGAGGGGGACGTCTACGAGCAGTACTTC. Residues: CASSSPPEGDVYEQYF.

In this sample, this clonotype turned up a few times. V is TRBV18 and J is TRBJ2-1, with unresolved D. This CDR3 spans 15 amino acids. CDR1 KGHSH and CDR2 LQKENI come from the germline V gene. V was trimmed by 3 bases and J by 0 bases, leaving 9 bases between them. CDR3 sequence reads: CASSPPSHSYNEQFF. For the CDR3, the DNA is TGTGCCAGCTCACCCCCCTCCCACTCCTACAATGAGCAGTTCTTC.

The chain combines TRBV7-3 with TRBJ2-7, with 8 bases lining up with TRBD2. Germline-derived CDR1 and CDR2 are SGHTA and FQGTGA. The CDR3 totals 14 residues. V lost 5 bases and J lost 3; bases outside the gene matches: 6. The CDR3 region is CASSHVGGVYEQYV. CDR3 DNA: TGTGCCAGCAGCCACGTCGGGGGGGTCTACGAGCAGTACGTC.

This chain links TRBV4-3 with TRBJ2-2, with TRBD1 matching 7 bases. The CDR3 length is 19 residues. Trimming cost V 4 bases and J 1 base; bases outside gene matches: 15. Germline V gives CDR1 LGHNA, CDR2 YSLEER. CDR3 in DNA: TGCGCCAGCAGCCCAGATATACTAACCAGGGACAGGAACACCGGGGAGCTGTTTTTT. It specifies CASSPDILTRDRNTGELFF.